The 28 T cell receptor beta chains below all came from one sample that was sequenced in a study of blood T cell repertoires in COVID-19. Using immunoSEQ multiplex PCR, the repertoire was profiled, and TCRdb retains in-frame clones only, with some absent. The table shows some 190,000 clones, with approximately 92% occurring only once. Sample: PBMCs or T cells enriched from blood (not recorded which). These receptors originate from a woman between 35 and 50 years old with acute COVID-19.

This sequence joins TRBV3-1 (or the pseudogene TRBV3-2) and TRBJ2-2; 8 bases are a match to TRBD2. Germline CDR1 LGHDT, CDR2 YNNKEL (reference sequence). The CDR3 loop spans 16 amino acids. V lost 4 bases to trimming and J lost 8 bases; unmatched junction nucleotides: 12. CDR3 coding DNA: TGTGCCAGCAGCCCCGGGGGAGCGGGGGCCCCTGGGGAGCTGTTTTTT. Its translation is CASSPGGAGAPGELFF.

The rearrangement joins TRBV7-9 to TRBJ2-5; D remains unclear. The CDR3 length is 14 residues. Trimming removed 1 base at V and 1 base at J, with 7 bases between. The germline V gene encodes CDR1 SEHNR and CDR2 FQNEAQ (reference sequence). The CDR3 DNA reads as TGTGCCAGCAGCTTAGACAGCAGCCAAGAGACCCAGTACTTC. This gives the protein CASSLDSSQETQYF.

The gene calls are TRBV6-1 and TRBJ1-4; weak D call: TRBD1 (6 bases). Trimming left V 6 bases short and J 2 bases short, with 16 bases between. CDR3 length equals 16 residues. CDR1 is MNHNS and CDR2 is SASEGT in the germline V gene. The CDR3 DNA reads TGTGCCAGCAGAGAAACAGGGACGAGGACTAATGAAAAACTGTTTTTT. Its translation is CASRETGTRTNEKLFF.

The chain uses TRBV4-2 and TRBJ2-1, with a weak D call TRBD2 (5 bases). V was pared by 0 bases and J by 7 bases, with 19 bases between. This CDR3 is built from 17 residues. Germline values: CDR1 LGHNA, CDR2 YNFKEQ. The CDR3 is CASSQDLGLTRTNEQFF. As DNA, the CDR3 is TGTGCCAGCAGCCAAGATTTAGGACTGACGAGGACGAATGAGCAGTTCTTC.

The chain links TRBV7-6 to TRBJ2-7; 10 bases are a match to TRBD1. V was clipped by 6 bases and J by 1 base; unmatched bases: 6. From germline, CDR1 is SGHVS and CDR2 FNYEAQ. The CDR3 runs to 15 residues. CDR3 coding DNA: TGTGCCAGCAGTCCTATGGGACAGGGGTCCTACGAGCAGTACTTC. It is translated as CASSPMGQGSYEQYF.

J is TRBJ2-3 and V is TRBV5-1; TRBD2 matches at 7 bases. The CDR3 extends over 16 amino acids. V was pared by 3 bases and J by 0 bases, with 7 bases of the junction left unmatched. Looked up from germline, CDR1 is SGHRS and CDR2 is YFSETQ. The CDR3, as DNA: TGCGCCAGCAGCTCGCTAGCGGCTTCTAGCACAGATACGCAGTATTTT. Translating it yields CASSSLAASSTDTQYF.

The chain has TRBV11-2 and TRBJ1-1, with D possibly being TRBD1 (5 bases). The germline V and J ends were trimmed by 3 bases and 3 bases, with 8 bases remaining between them. In germline, CDR1 is SGHAT, CDR2 FQNNGV. The CDR3 sequence is 13 residues long. CDR3 region: CASSFGHYTEAFF. The CDR3 nucleotides read TGTGCCAGCAGCTTCGGACATTACACTGAAGCTTTCTTT.

This rearrangement joins TRBV4-2 to TRBJ1-5; tentative D call: TRBD1 (6 bases). The CDR3 consists of 15 residues. Germline V lookup: CDR1 LGHNA, CDR2 YNFKEQ. Trimming stripped 4 bases from V and 0 bases from J, with 10 bases between. The CDR3 region is CASSLRGASNQPQHF. CDR3 nucleotides: TGTGCCAGCAGCCTTCGGGGGGCTAGCAATCAGCCCCAGCATTTT.

The chain joins TRBV25-1 to TRBJ1-2, with 9 bases fitting TRBD1. CDR3 length: 16 residues. Germline V gene sequence: CDR1 MGHDK, CDR2 SYGVNS. The J segment lost 2 bases and the V segment lost 4 bases, leaving 8 bases of the junction unmatched. CDR3 in DNA: TGTGCCAGCAGTGGCCCCCGGGACAGGGCGAACTATGGCTACACCTTC. Translating gives CASSGPRDRANYGYTF.

This chain connects TRBV19 to TRBJ2-2; 11 bases fit TRBD2. V dropped 5 bases and J dropped 1; count of bases not matched to a gene: 6. CDR1 and CDR2 (germline): LNHDA, SQIVND (reference sequence). The CDR3 spans 17 residues. The CDR3 DNA sequence: TGTGCCAGTAGTCCGGGTCTAGCGGGAGGGAACACCGGGGAGCTGTTTTTT. Amino acids: CASSPGLAGGNTGELFF. Full variable domain (missing parts from reference TRBV19 and TRBJ2-2): DGGITQSPKYLFRKEGQNVTLSCEQNLNHDAMYWYRQDPGQGLRLIYYSQIVNDFQKGDIAEGYSVSREKKESFPLTVTSAQKNPTAFYLCASSPGLAGGNTGELFFGEGSRLTVL.

This chain's CDR3 is CASSELGQTVKETQYF. The CDR3 DNA reads as TGTGCCAGCAGTGAATTGGGACAAACCGTAAAAGAGACCCAGTACTTC. V usage is TRBV2 and J usage is TRBJ2-5, with D possibly being TRBD1 (6 bases). This CDR3 comprises 16 residues. Trimming stripped 2 bases from V and 3 bases from J, with 16 bases between. CDR1 SNHLY and CDR2 FYNNEI come from the germline V gene.

The chain couples TRBV5-1 to TRBJ1-3; 8 nucleotides agree with TRBD1. Germline CDR1 SGHRS, CDR2 YFSETQ. The CDR3 loop spans 16 amino acids. V lost 0 bases and J lost 4; bases outside the gene matches: 6. The CDR3 loop reads CASSLGSGGAGNTIYF. The CDR3 bases are TGCGCCAGCAGCTTGGGATCAGGGGGCGCCGGAAACACCATATATTTT.

J is TRBJ1-5 and V is TRBV6-6, with D perhaps matching TRBD1 (6 bases). The CDR3 contains 15 residues. Deletions cut 0 bases from V and 7 bases from J, with 13 bases between. From germline, CDR1 is MNHNY and CDR2 SVGAGI (reference sequence). The CDR3 bases are TGTGCCAGCAGTTACTCGTCAGGGGTCGGCCAGCCCCAGCATTTT. Its protein product is CASSYSSGVGQPQHF.

The V call is TRBV20-1, the J call TRBJ1-5, with a tentative D call TRBD1 (6 bases). Looked up from germline, CDR1 is DFQATT and CDR2 is SNEGSKA (reference sequence). Trimming pared 3 bases from V and 7 bases from J, leaving 16 bases between. This CDR3 contains 14 residues. In nucleotides, the CDR3 is TGCAGTGCTAGTTGGCCAGGGGTGGGACAGCCCCAGCATTTT. It codes for CSASWPGVGQPQHF.

This clone was recorded once. The J gene is TRBJ2-5, the V gene TRBV19, with D perhaps matching TRBD1 (5 bases). CDR3 length: 13 amino acids. The ends were cut back, 1 base at V and 5 bases at J, with 8 bases in the middle. Germline V gives CDR1 LNHDA, CDR2 SQIVND (reference sequence). The CDR3 DNA reads TGTGCCAGTAGTATAGCAGGGATCGAGACCCAGTACTTC. This translates into CASSIAGIETQYF.

CDR3 region: CASSVDESGEAFF. Written as DNA, the CDR3 is TGTGCCAGCAGCGTAGATGAGTCAGGGGAAGCTTTCTTT. V usage is TRBV9 and J usage is TRBJ1-1; possibly TRBD1 for D (5 bases). The V end was cut by 0 bases, the J end by 8 bases, with 11 bases between. CDR3 length equals 13 residues. Germline V gene sequence: CDR1 SGDLS, CDR2 YYNGEE.

The sample holds one count of this clone. This rearrangement joins TRBV9 to TRBJ2-1; TRBD2 might be the D (6 bases). V was clipped by 4 bases and J by 10 bases, with 21 bases between them. The CDR3 loop spans 15 amino acids. Germline lookup yields CDR1 SGDLS and CDR2 YYNGEE. In DNA form, the CDR3 reads TGTGCCAGCAGCCCCTCAGAGCGGGTGCCCATGGAGCAGTTCTTC. This translates into CASSPSERVPMEQFF.

This clone was seen a single time. V and J are TRBV9 and TRBJ2-5, with D hard to call. The CDR3 loop spans 14 amino acids. CDR1 SGDLS and CDR2 YYNGEE come from the germline V gene. The V end was cut by 1 base, the J end by 1 base, with 8 bases between. CDR3 region: CASSVYHSQETQYF. CDR3 DNA: TGTGCCAGCAGCGTATACCACTCCCAAGAGACCCAGTACTTC.

This chain's CDR3 is CSVETGGRVLTF. The CDR3 bases are TGCAGCGTTGAAACAGGGGGCAGAGTCCTGACTTTC. The V call is TRBV29-1, the J call TRBJ2-6, with TRBD1 identical over 9 bases. V trimming: 2 bases; J trimming: 13 bases; junction bases outside the gene matches: 3. Germline loops: CDR1 SQVTM, CDR2 ANQGSEA. The CDR3 consists of 12 residues.

V is TRBV2 and J is TRBJ2-2, with D perhaps TRBD2 (5 bases). V lost 4 bases and J 8 bases, leaving 20 bases between the germline ends. The CDR3 extends over 16 amino acids. The germline gives CDR1 SNHLY, CDR2 FYNNEI. CDR3 sequence reads: CASSVAGYGPLGELFF. As DNA, the CDR3 is TGTGCCAGCAGTGTTGCGGGTTATGGGCCTTTGGGGGAGCTGTTTTTT.

The V and J genes are TRBV5-5 and TRBJ1-2, with 7 bases aligning to TRBD1. CDR3 size: 14 residues. CDR1 SGHKS and CDR2 YYEKEE come from the germline V gene (reference sequence). Trimming removed 4 bases from V and 7 bases from J; junction bases left unmatched: 10. The CDR3: CASSREGAGGGYTF. In nucleotides, the CDR3 is TGTGCCAGCAGCCGCGAGGGGGCGGGCGGTGGCTACACCTTC. Combining the CDR3 with reference TRBV5-5 and TRBJ1-2 gives the whole variable domain DAGVTQSPTHLIKTRGQQVTLRCSPISGHKSVSWYQQVLGQGPQFIFQYYEKEERGRGNFPDRFSARQFPNYSSELNVNALLLGDSALYLCASSREGAGGGYTFGSGTRLTVV.

The rearrangement links TRBV21-1 to TRBJ2-7; the tabulated D call, TRBD1, remains unverified against the DNA. TRBV21-1 corresponds to a pseudogene. This CDR3 comprises 15 residues. The CDR3 here is CASSKVRDSSYEQYF. Written as DNA, the CDR3 is TGTGCCAGCAGCAAAGTACGGGACAGTTCCTACGAGCAGTACTTC.

The chain links TRBV5-1 to TRBJ1-6, with D perhaps TRBD1 (6 bases). V gave up 5 bases and J gave up 9 bases, with 24 bases separating them. From germline, CDR1 is SGHRS and CDR2 YFSETQ. The CDR3 runs 17 residues. CDR3 sequence reads: CASRRNEEYRVRSPLHF. The CDR3 coding sequence is TGCGCCAGCAGGAGAAATGAAGAGTACAGGGTGCGTTCACCCCTCCACTTT.

The V call is TRBV19, the J call TRBJ1-4; the match to TRBD1 covers 10 bases. The CDR3 runs 16 residues. V was pared by 5 bases and J by 5 bases, with 8 bases of the junction left unmatched. Germline values: CDR1 LNHDA, CDR2 SQIVND (reference sequence). The CDR3 protein is CASSSPTGGLNEKLFF. The CDR3 region has the DNA TGTGCCAGTAGTTCCCCGACAGGGGGCCTAAATGAAAAACTGTTTTTT.

This clone was counted a single time. CDR3 nucleotides: TGTGCCAGCAGCTTGCGGGGTTCTGGGTATAATTCACCCCTCCACTTT. This gives the protein CASSLRGSGYNSPLHF. V usage is TRBV5-4 and J usage is TRBJ1-6; D not certain. The CDR3 is 16 residues long. Trimming removed 1 base from V and 4 bases from J, with 12 bases in between. Germline V gene data show CDR1 as SGHNT and CDR2 as YYREEE (reference sequence).

The V call is TRBV27, the J call TRBJ1-1, with 9 positions matching TRBD1. CDR3 length: 18 amino acids. Trimming took 6 bases from V and 6 from J; bases not matched to a gene: 20. Germline assignment: CDR1 MNHEY and CDR2 SMNVEV (reference sequence). The CDR3 spells CASSLGRFAGQGVSEAFF. CDR3 DNA: TGTGCCAGCAGCTTAGGGCGGTTCGCGGGACAGGGAGTATCTGAAGCTTTCTTT.

The rearrangement uses TRBV28 and TRBJ1-6; D ambiguous. This CDR3 has 13 amino acids. Between the trimmed V and J ends, which lost 6 bases and 10 bases, there was a span of 13 bases. Germline lookup yields CDR1 MDHEN and CDR2 SYDVKM. In DNA, the CDR3 is TGTGCCAGCAGAAACGTCCTGAGCTCACCCCTCCACTTT. Its protein is CASRNVLSSPLHF.

J is TRBJ1-6 and V is TRBV12-1; the table's D gene call, TRBD1, was not cross checked with the DNA. TRBV12-1 is a listed pseudogene. CDR3 length: 14 amino acids. Written as DNA, the CDR3 is TGTGCCAGCAGCACGACAGGGGAGAATTCACCCCTCCACTTT. Translating gives CASSTTGENSPLHF.